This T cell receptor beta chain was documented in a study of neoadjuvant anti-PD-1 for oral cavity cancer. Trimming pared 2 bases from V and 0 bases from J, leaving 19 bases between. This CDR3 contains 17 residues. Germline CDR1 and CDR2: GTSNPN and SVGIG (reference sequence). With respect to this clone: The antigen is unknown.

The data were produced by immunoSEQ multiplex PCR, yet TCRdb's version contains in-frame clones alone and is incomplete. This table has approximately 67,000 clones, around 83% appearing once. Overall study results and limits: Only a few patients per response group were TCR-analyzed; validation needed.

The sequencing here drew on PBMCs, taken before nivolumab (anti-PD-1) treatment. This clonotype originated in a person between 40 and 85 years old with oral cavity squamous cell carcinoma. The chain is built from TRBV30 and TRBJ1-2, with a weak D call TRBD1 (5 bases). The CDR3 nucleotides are TGTGCCTGGAGTACCACCTCAATACAGGCTTCTAACTATGGCTACACCTTC. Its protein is CAWSTTSIQASNYGYTF. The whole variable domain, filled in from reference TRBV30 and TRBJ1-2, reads SQTIHQWPATLVQPVGSPLSLECTVEGTSNPNLYWYRQAAGRGLQLLFYSVGIGQISSEVPQNLSASRPQDRQFILSSKKLLLSDSGFYLCAWSTTSIQASNYGYTFGSGTRLTVV.